Listed below are T cell receptor beta chains from one sample, sequenced in a study of Tregs in tolerant kidney transplant recipients. TCRdb's copy holds only in-frame clones and misses some; the assay was immunoSEQ multiplex PCR. The data hold 46,000 or so clones, with roughly nine tenths observed a single time. What was sequenced was Tregs from blood. Source of these receptors: a human donor in good health. Each CDR3 is given with its conserved first and last residue. The D gene is left open where the match is weak. Some rows have no size entry. The others give once, few or many, or a class for an expanded clone.

v_gene	j_gene	abundance	d_gene	CDR3aa	CDR3nt
TRBV10-3	TRBJ2-2	.	TRBD2	CAISARLAGGAATGELFF	TGTGCCATCAGTGCTAGACTAGCGGGAGGGGCCGCGACCGGGGAGCTGTTTTTT
TRBV29-1	TRBJ1-2	.	TRBD1	CSTGQTLRYGYTF	TGCAGCACGGGACAGACTCTTCGCTATGGCTACACCTTC
TRBV7-2	TRBJ2-7	.	.	CASSLAYDDSYEQYF	TGTGCCAGCAGCTTAGCATACGACGACTCCTACGAGCAGTACTTC
TRBV5-1	TRBJ1-2	.	TRBD1	CASSLEQGAVYGYTF	TGCGCCAGCAGCTTGGAGCAGGGGGCTGTCTATGGCTACACCTTC
TRBV7-9	TRBJ2-7	once	TRBD2	CASRSSGSDWGEQYF	TGTGCCAGCAGGTCTAGCGGGAGTGACTGGGGCGAGCAGTACTTC
TRBV2	TRBJ1-2	.	TRBD1	CASSRQGGYGYTF	TGTGCCAGCAGCAGACAGGGAGGCTATGGCTACACCTTC
TRBV7-2	TRBJ1-5	.	.	CASRETSSGFNQPQHF	TGTGCCAGCAGGGAAACTTCCTCAGGGTTCAATCAGCCCCAGCATTTT
TRBV6-1	TRBJ2-5	.	.	CASSSHQGVYF	TGTGCCAGCAGTTCCCACCAGGGAGTGTACTTC
TRBV27	TRBJ2-1	.	.	CASSLISGTVINEQFF	TGTGCCAGCTCCCTTATCTCCGGGACCGTCATTAATGAGCAGTTCTTC
TRBV9	TRBJ1-6	.	.	CASSVGINSPLHF	TGTGCCAGCAGCGTAGGGATTAATTCACCCCTCCACTTT
TRBV6-6	TRBJ2-4	.	TRBD2	CASYLGGSKNIQYF	TGTGCCAGTTATTTAGGCGGGAGCAAAAACATTCAGTACTTC
TRBV5-6	TRBJ2-2	.	.	CASSFQLNTGELFF	TGTGCCAGCAGCTTTCAGCTGAACACCGGGGAGCTGTTTTTT
TRBV7-9	TRBJ2-7	.	.	CASSFLAYEQYF	TGTGCCAGCAGCTTTCTCGCCTACGAGCAGTACTTC
TRBV7-9	TRBJ1-1	once	.	CASSPSQGPTEAFF	TGTGCCAGCAGCCCCAGTCAGGGACCAACTGAAGCTTTCTTT
TRBV9	TRBJ1-1	.	.	CASSARLANTEAFF	TGTGCCAGCAGCGCCCGGCTGGCGAACACTGAAGCTTTCTTT
TRBV4-1	TRBJ2-2	.	TRBD2	CASSQASGRADTGELFF	TGCGCCAGCAGCCAAGCTAGCGGGAGGGCCGACACCGGGGAGCTGTTTTTT
TRBV19	TRBJ1-2	.	.	CASSMGAGSSAGYTF	TGTGCCAGTAGTATGGGTGCAGGGAGTTCGGCTGGCTACACCTTC
TRBV18	TRBJ2-2	.	TRBD2	CASSFTGLAGSGELFF	TGTGCCAGCTCATTCACGGGACTAGCGGGATCCGGGGAGCTGTTTTTT
TRBV5-1	TRBJ1-4	.	.	CASSLVGSDNEKLFF	TGCGCCAGCAGCCTGGTGGGGTCGGATAATGAAAAACTGTTTTTT
TRBV7-6	TRBJ1-5	.	.	CASSLGRRDGNQPQHF	TGTGCCAGCAGCTTAGGGAGAAGGGACGGCAATCAGCCCCAGCATTTT
TRBV7-9	TRBJ2-5	.	.	CASSPGEETQYF	TGTGCCAGCAGCCCAGGGGAAGAGACCCAGTACTTC
TRBV27	TRBJ2-1	.	.	CASSRPGGLNEQFF	TGTGCCAGCAGCCGCCCAGGGGGGTTAAATGAGCAGTTCTTC
TRBV18	TRBJ2-7	.	.	CASSIRGLVTYEQYF	TGTGCCAGCTCAATACGGGGATTGGTCACCTACGAGCAGTACTTC
TRBV19	TRBJ2-7	.	TRBD1	CASKGQDFAEQYF	TGTGCCAGCAAAGGACAGGATTTTGCCGAGCAGTACTTC
TRBV19	TRBJ1-5	.	.	CASSMGEGLKSNQPQHF	TGTGCCAGTAGTATGGGGGAGGGCCTTAAAAGCAATCAGCCCCAGCATTTT
TRBV6-1	TRBJ1-6	.	TRBD1	CASRGQLDSPLHF	TGTGCCAGCAGGGGACAGCTAGATTCACCCCTCCACTTT
TRBV19	TRBJ2-1	.	TRBD2	CASSIVGGIRNEQFF	TGTGCCAGTAGTATAGTGGGGGGGATCAGGAATGAGCAGTTCTTC
TRBV6-5	TRBJ2-7	.	TRBD1	CASSLRGRTGDEQYF	TGTGCCAGCAGTTTGCGGGGACGGACAGGGGACGAGCAGTACTTC
TRBV7-8	TRBJ1-2	.	.	CASSSRVQRSLNF	TGTGCCAGCAGCTCCAGGGTACAGAGATCACTAAACTTC
TRBV25-1	TRBJ2-7	.	TRBD1	CASRRTGSHEQYF	TGTGCCAGCAGGCGGACAGGGTCCCACGAGCAGTACTTC
TRBV7-2	TRBJ1-5	once	.	CASSLGAREYLSNQPQHF	TGTGCCAGCAGCTTAGGGGCCAGGGAATATTTGAGCAATCAGCCCCAGCATTTT
TRBV5-1	TRBJ2-6	.	TRBD1	CASSLIQGAYGANVLTF	TGCGCCAGCAGCCTGATACAGGGGGCATACGGGGCCAACGTCCTGACTTTC
TRBV18	TRBJ1-2	.	TRBD1	CASSHGTDSRYGYTF	TGTGCCAGCTCACACGGGACAGATTCTCGGTATGGCTACACCTTC
TRBV5-1	TRBJ2-5	.	.	CASSLAASEETQYF	TGCGCCAGCAGCTTGGCCGCGAGCGAAGAGACCCAGTACTTC
TRBV18	TRBJ1-1	.	.	CASSPREVTEAFF	TGTGCCAGCTCACCAAGGGAAGTAACTGAAGCTTTCTTT
TRBV18	TRBJ1-5	.	.	CASSPGGRDQPQHF	TGTGCCAGCTCACCAGGGGGGAGGGATCAGCCCCAGCATTTT
TRBV5-1	TRBJ2-7	once	.	CASSTGTPFYEQYF	TGCGCCAGCAGCACCGGGACTCCCTTCTACGAGCAGTACTTC
TRBV14	TRBJ2-7	few	TRBD2	CASSQERLAGASYEQYF	TGTGCCAGCAGCCAAGAACGGCTAGCGGGGGCCTCCTACGAGCAGTACTTC